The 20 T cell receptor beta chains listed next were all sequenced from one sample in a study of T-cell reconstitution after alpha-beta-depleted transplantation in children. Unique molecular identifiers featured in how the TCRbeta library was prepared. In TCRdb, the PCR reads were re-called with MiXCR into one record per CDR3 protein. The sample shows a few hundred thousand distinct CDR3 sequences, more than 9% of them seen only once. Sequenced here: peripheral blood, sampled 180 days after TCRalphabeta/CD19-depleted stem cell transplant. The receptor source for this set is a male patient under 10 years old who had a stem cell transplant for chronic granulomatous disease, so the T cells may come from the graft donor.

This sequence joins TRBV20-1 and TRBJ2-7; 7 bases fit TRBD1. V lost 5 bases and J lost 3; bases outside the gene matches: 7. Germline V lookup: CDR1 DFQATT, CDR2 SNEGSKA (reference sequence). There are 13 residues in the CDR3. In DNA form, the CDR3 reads TGCAGTGCTGCAGGGGACAGCCTCTACGAGCAGTACTTC. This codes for CSAAGDSLYEQYF.

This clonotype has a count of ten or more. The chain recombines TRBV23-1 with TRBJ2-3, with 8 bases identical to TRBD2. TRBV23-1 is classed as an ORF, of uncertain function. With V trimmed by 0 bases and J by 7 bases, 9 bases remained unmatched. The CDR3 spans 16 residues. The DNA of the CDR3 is TGCGCCAGCAGTCAATCGCTCGGGAGGGCCCGGAATACGCAGTATTTT. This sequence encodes CASSQSLGRARNTQYF.

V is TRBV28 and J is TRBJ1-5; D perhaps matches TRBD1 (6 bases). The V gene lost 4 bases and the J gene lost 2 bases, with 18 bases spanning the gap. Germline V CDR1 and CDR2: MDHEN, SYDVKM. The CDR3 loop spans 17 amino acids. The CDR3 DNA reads TGTGCCAGCAGTTCATTCACAGGGCACGTTGGCAATCAGCCCCAGCATTTT. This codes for CASSSFTGHVGNQPQHF.

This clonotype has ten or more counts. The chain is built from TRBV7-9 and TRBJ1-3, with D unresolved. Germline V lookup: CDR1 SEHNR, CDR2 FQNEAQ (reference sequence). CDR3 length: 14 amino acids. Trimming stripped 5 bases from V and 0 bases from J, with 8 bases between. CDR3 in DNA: TGTGCCAGCAGCCAAGCGGCCTCTGGAAACACCATATATTTT. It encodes CASSQAASGNTIYF. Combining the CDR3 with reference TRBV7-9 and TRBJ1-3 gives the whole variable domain DTGVSQNPRHKITKRGQNVTFRCDPISEHNRLYWYRQTLGQGPEFLTYFQNEAQLEKSRLLSDRFSAERPKGSFSTLEIQRTEQGDSAMYLCASSQAASGNTIYFGEGSWLTVV.

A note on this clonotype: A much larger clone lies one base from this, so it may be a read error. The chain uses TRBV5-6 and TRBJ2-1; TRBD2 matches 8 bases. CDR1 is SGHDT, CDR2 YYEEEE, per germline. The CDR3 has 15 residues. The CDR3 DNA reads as TGTGCCAGCAGCTTGGTCGGGGGGGCCTACAATGAGCAGCTCTTC. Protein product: CASSLVGGAYNEQLF.

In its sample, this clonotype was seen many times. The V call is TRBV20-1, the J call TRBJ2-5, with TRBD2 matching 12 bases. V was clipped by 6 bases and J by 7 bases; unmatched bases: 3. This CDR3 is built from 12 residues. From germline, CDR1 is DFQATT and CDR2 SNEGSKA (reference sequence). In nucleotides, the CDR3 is TGCAGTGCGCTAGCGGGAGGGGGGACCCAGTACTTC. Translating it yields CSALAGGGTQYF.

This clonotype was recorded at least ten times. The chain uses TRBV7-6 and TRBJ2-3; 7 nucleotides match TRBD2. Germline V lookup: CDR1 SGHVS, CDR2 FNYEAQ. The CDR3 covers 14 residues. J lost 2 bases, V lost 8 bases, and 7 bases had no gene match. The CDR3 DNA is TGTGCCAGCGCTCCCGGGACTACCACAGATACGCAGTATTTT. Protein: CASAPGTTTDTQYF.

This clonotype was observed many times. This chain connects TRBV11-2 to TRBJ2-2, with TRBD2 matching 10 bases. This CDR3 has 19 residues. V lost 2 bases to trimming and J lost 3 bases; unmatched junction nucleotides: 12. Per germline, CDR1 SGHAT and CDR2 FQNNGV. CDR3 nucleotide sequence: TGTGCCAGCAGCTTAACCCCGACCTCTAGCGGGAGTTACACCGGGGAGCTGTTTTTT. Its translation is CASSLTPTSSGSYTGELFF.

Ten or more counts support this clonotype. CDR3 DNA sequence: TGTGCCAGCAGCTCTCTTCAGTACCAAGAGACCCAGTACTTC. This codes for CASSSLQYQETQYF. The rearrangement uses TRBV7-2 and TRBJ2-5, with D uncertain. V was pared by 4 bases and J by 0 bases, with 9 bases between. Germline V gene data show CDR1 as SGHTA and CDR2 as FQGNSA. This CDR3 is 14 amino acids long. The whole variable domain, filled in from reference TRBV7-2 and TRBJ2-5, reads GAGVSQSPSNKVTEKGKDVELRCDPISGHTALYWYRQSLGQGLEFLIYFQGNSAPDKSGLPSDRFSAERTGGSVSTLTIQRTQQEDSAVYLCASSSLQYQETQYFGPGTRLLVL.

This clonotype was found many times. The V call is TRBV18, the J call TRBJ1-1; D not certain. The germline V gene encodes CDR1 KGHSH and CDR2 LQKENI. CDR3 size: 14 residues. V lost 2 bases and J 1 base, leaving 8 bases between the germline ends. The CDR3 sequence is CASSPRHQNTEAFF. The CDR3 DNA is TGTGCCAGCTCACCAAGACACCAGAACACTGAAGCTTTCTTT.

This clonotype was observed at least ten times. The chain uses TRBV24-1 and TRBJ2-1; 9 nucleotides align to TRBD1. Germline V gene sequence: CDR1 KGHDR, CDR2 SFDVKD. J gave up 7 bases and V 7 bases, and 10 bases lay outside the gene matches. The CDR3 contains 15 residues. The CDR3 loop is CATSPGQGLSNEQFF. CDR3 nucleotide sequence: TGTGCCACCAGCCCCGGACAGGGGCTCTCAAATGAGCAGTTCTTC.

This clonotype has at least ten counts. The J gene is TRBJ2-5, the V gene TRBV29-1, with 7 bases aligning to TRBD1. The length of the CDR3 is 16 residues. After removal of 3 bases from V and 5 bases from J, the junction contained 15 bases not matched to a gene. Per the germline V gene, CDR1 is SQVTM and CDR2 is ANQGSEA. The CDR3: CSVDISGQVDLETQYF. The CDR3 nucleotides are TGCAGCGTTGATATTTCAGGACAGGTGGATCTGGAGACCCAGTACTTC.

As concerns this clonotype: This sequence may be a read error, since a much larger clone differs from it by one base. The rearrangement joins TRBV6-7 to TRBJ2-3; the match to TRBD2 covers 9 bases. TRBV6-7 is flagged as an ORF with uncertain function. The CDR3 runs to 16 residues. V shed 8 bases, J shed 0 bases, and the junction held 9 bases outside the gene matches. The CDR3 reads CASCSLAGSSTDTQYF. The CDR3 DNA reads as TGTGCCAGCTGTTCGCTAGCGGGATCTAGCACAGATACGCAGTATTTT.

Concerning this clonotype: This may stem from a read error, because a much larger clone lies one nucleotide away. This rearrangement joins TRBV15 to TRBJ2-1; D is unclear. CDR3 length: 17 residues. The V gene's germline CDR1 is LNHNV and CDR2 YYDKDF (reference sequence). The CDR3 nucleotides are TGTGCCACCAGCACCGATTTGGTCAAGAGCTCCTACCATGAGCAGTTCTTC. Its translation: CATSTDLVKSSYHEQFF.

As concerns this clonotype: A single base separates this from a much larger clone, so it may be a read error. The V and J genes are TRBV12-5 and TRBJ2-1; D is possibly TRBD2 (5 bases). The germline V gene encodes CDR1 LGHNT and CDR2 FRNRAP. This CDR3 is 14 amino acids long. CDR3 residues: CASAPHPGRDEQIF. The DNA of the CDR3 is TGTGCTAGTGCCCCGCACCCCGGTCGGGATGAGCAGATCTTC.

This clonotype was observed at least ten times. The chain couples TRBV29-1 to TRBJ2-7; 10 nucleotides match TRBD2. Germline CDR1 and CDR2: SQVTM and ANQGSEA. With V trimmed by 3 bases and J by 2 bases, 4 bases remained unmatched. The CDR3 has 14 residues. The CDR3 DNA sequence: TGCAGCGTTGAGTATACTAGCGGGGCCTACGAGCAGTACTTC. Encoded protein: CSVEYTSGAYEQYF.

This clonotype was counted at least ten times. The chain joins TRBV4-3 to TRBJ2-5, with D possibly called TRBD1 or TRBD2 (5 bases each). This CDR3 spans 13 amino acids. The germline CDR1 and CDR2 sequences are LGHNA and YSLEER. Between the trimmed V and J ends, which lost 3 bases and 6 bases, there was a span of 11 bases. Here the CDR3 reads CASSQGEEKTQYF. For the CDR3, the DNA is TGCGCCAGCAGCCAGGGGGAAGAAAAGACCCAGTACTTC.

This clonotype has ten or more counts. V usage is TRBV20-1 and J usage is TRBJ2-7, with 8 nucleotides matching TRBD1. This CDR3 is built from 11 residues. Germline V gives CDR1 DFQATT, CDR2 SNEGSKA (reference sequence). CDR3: CSGTGLYEQYF. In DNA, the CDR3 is TGCAGCGGGACAGGATTATACGAGCAGTACTTC.

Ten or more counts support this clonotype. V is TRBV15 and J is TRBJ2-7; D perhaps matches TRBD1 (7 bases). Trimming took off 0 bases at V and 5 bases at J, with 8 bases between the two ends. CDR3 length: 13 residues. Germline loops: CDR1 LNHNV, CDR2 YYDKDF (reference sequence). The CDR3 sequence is CATSRDRGDEQYF. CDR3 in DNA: TGTGCCACCAGCAGAGACAGGGGGGACGAGCAGTACTTC.

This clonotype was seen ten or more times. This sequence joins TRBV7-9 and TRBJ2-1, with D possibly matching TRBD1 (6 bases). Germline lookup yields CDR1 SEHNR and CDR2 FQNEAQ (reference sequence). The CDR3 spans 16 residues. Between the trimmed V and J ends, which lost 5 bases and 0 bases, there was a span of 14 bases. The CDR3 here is CASSRGQNRSYNEQFF. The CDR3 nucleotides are TGTGCCAGCAGCAGAGGACAGAACCGCTCCTACAATGAGCAGTTCTTC.